The 24 T cell receptor beta chains below come from one sample, sequenced in a study of OX40 agonist ivuxolimab in advanced cancers. Clones were read by immunoSEQ multiplex PCR, and TCRdb kept only the in-frame ones, dropping some. Of about 52,000 clones listed, over 80% are singletons. Here the sequenced sample was CD4+ or CD8+ T cells sorted from blood, taken in a trial of the OX40 agonist ivuxolimab. These receptor sequences come from an adult with an advanced solid tumor such as melanoma, head and neck, liver or kidney cancer.

This chain connects TRBV7-9 to TRBJ2-2; tentative D call: TRBD2 (6 bases). Trimming cost V 2 bases and J 4 bases, with 17 bases left between them. Germline V gene data show CDR1 as SEHNR and CDR2 as FQNEAQ (reference sequence). The CDR3 has 17 amino acids. The CDR3 nucleotides are TGTGCCAGCAGCTTACCCTCTGAGCGGGCAGCCACCGGGGAGCTGTTTTTT. This codes for CASSLPSERAATGELFF.

This rearrangement joins TRBV28 to TRBJ2-2, with D tentatively TRBD1 (6 bases). The V gene's germline CDR1 is MDHEN and CDR2 SYDVKM. This CDR3 is built from 16 residues. Trimming removed 4 bases from V and 0 bases from J, with 12 bases in between. This chain's CDR3 is CASSYPGQTNTGELFF. DNA for the CDR3: TGTGCCAGCAGTTACCCGGGACAAACGAACACCGGGGAGCTGTTTTTT.

The J gene is TRBJ2-7, the V gene TRBV27; D gene ambiguous. Germline V lookup: CDR1 MNHEY, CDR2 SMNVEV (reference sequence). V lost 9 bases and J lost 0, with 18 bases in between. The CDR3 runs 15 residues. As DNA, the CDR3 is TGTGCCAGTCGAGCTCGAGACCACAACTCCTACGAGCAGTACTTC. Protein sequence: CASRARDHNSYEQYF.

The chain couples TRBV9 to TRBJ2-7; a weak D match, TRBD1 (6 bases). CDR1 is SGDLS, CDR2 YYNGEE, per germline. Trimming shortened V by 0 bases and J by 1 base, and 14 bases separated the two germline ends. This CDR3 contains 16 residues. CDR3 in DNA: TGTGCCAGCAGCGTAGGGGCAGGGGCTGTGTCCTACGAGCAGTACTTC. This translates into CASSVGAGAVSYEQYF.

V and J are TRBV27 and TRBJ2-1, with TRBD2 identical over 7 bases. The V gene end was trimmed by 2 bases and the J gene end by 11 bases; junction bases not matched to a gene: 15. Germline CDR1 is MNHEY and CDR2 is SMNVEV (reference sequence). The CDR3 length is 16 residues. The CDR3 loop reads CASSLEGTTVVVKQFF. CDR3 bases: TGTGCCAGCAGTTTAGAAGGGACTACCGTGGTGGTTAAGCAGTTCTTC.

This chain connects TRBV18 to TRBJ2-1; D is possibly TRBD1 (6 bases). The CDR3 has 16 residues. Deletions cut 3 bases from V and 5 bases from J, with 17 bases between. The V gene's germline CDR1 is KGHSH and CDR2 LQKENI. The CDR3 nucleotides read TGTGCCAGCTCACCGGTAACAGGGTTAGAAGACAATGAGCAGTTCTTC. Amino acid sequence: CASSPVTGLEDNEQFF.

J is TRBJ2-7 and V is TRBV5-4, with 11 bases that match TRBD2. The junction had 4 bases not matched to a gene; V was cut back by 4 bases and J by 1 base. Germline loops: CDR1 SGHNT, CDR2 YYREEE (reference sequence). The CDR3 length is 15 residues. CDR3 amino acids: CASSLASGGSYEQYF. CDR3 nucleotides: TGTGCCAGCAGCCTAGCTAGCGGGGGGTCCTACGAGCAGTACTTC.

The chain employs TRBV11-2 and TRBJ2-3; D is undetermined. The CDR3 is made up of 11 amino acids. Germline loops: CDR1 SGHAT, CDR2 FQNNGV. Trimming cost V 4 bases and J 2 bases, with 1 base left between them. The CDR3 sequence: CASSYTDTQYF. The CDR3 bases are TGTGCCAGCAGCTACACAGATACGCAGTATTTT.

The chain carries TRBV28 and TRBJ2-4; D unresolved. Germline V lookup: CDR1 MDHEN, CDR2 SYDVKM. This CDR3 region has 14 residues. V gave up 7 bases and J gave up 0 bases, with 10 bases separating them. In DNA, the CDR3 is TGTGCCAGCACTAAGGGTCTAGCCAAAAACATTCAGTACTTC. This sequence encodes CASTKGLAKNIQYF.

CDR3: CASSKELPSLAKNIQYF. As DNA, the CDR3 is TGTGCCAGCAGCAAAGAACTCCCAAGCCTAGCCAAAAACATTCAGTACTTC. The rearrangement uses TRBV21-1 and TRBJ2-4; whether TRBD2, the table's D call, matches the DNA was not checked. TRBV21-1 has pseudogene status. The CDR3 has 17 residues.

This rearrangement joins TRBV11-2 to TRBJ2-5, with D maybe TRBD1 (6 bases). The J call is uncertain, as TRBJ2-7 better fits the DNA end. This CDR3 comprises 14 residues. Germline values: CDR1 SGHAT, CDR2 FQNNGV. The chain's CDR3 is CASSLWNRAYEQYF. For the CDR3, the DNA is TGTGCCAGCAGCTTATGGAACAGGGCCTACGAGCAGTACTTC.

The chain combines TRBV7-6 with TRBJ2-5; 15 positions agree with TRBD2. Germline V gene data show CDR1 as SGHVS and CDR2 as FNYEAQ. There are 16 residues in the CDR3. The V segment lost 5 bases and the J segment 5 bases; nucleotides outside the gene matches: 6. The CDR3 spells CASSPGGLAGGETQYF. The CDR3 DNA is TGTGCCAGCAGCCCCGGCGGACTAGCGGGAGGGGAGACCCAGTACTTC.

The chain's CDR3 is CASTPLTGFGANVLTF. The CDR3 region has the DNA TGTGCCAGCACCCCCTTGACAGGGTTTGGGGCCAACGTCCTGACTTTC. The chain joins TRBV28 to TRBJ2-6; TRBD1 agrees at 7 bases. Germline assignment: CDR1 MDHEN and CDR2 SYDVKM. J lost 3 bases, V lost 7 bases, and 9 bases had no gene match. The CDR3 length is 16 residues.

CDR3 sequence: CASSVEDRGLRNTEAFF. The CDR3 DNA reads as TGTGCCAGCAGCGTAGAAGACAGGGGGCTCCGGAACACTGAAGCTTTCTTT. The chain carries TRBV9 and TRBJ1-1; TRBD1 agrees at 10 bases. The germline V gene has CDR1 SGDLS and CDR2 YYNGEE. The J segment lost 1 base and the V segment lost 0 bases, leaving 6 bases of the junction unmatched. This CDR3 has 17 residues.

The CDR3 is CASSYDTTQYF. The CDR3 DNA reads as TGTGCCAGCAGTTACGATACGACCCAGTACTTC. The J gene is TRBJ2-5, the V gene TRBV6-5; D ambiguous. V lost 2 bases and J 7 bases, leaving 5 bases between the germline ends. This CDR3 has 11 amino acids. Germline-derived CDR1 and CDR2 are MNHEY and SVGAGI.

The chain combines TRBV11-2 with TRBJ2-3; 11 positions agree with TRBD2. The CDR3 has 16 residues. The germline V gene encodes CDR1 SGHAT and CDR2 FQNNGV. Germline trimming cut 4 bases from V and 1 base from J; bases unmatched to any gene: 4. The CDR3: CASSSGTSGRTDTQYF. The DNA for the CDR3 is TGTGCCAGCAGCTCGGGGACTAGCGGACGCACAGATACGCAGTATTTT.

V usage is TRBV7-6 and J usage is TRBJ2-7; D call uncertain. Per the germline V gene, CDR1 is SGHVS and CDR2 is FNYEAQ. The CDR3 consists of 14 residues. The ends were cut back, 0 bases at V and 3 bases at J, with 9 bases in the middle. The CDR3 here is CASSLAQESYEQYF. CDR3 nucleotides: TGTGCCAGCAGCTTAGCGCAGGAAAGCTACGAGCAGTACTTC.

The chain couples TRBV27 to TRBJ2-7, with unresolved D. This CDR3 comprises 14 residues. V lost 2 bases and J 2 bases, leaving 10 bases between the germline ends. CDR1 and CDR2 from the germline V gene are MNHEY and SMNVEV (reference sequence). The CDR3 nucleotides read TGTGCCAGCAGTTTAATACTAAGACCCTACGAGCAGTACTTC. Translating gives CASSLILRPYEQYF.

The gene calls are TRBV7-9 and TRBJ2-1, with D unresolved. Germline CDR1 reads SEHNR; CDR2 reads FQNEAQ (reference sequence). The CDR3 length is 12 residues. V was clipped by 0 bases and J by 8 bases, with 5 bases between them. Here the CDR3 reads CASSLAPDEQFF. The CDR3 coding sequence is TGTGCCAGCAGCTTAGCCCCTGATGAGCAGTTCTTC.

The chain combines TRBV27 with TRBJ2-7; no firm D call. Germline V CDR1 and CDR2: MNHEY, SMNVEV (reference sequence). Trimming took 3 bases from V and 5 from J, leaving 8 bases between them. The length of the CDR3 is 12 residues. CDR3: CASSFGPDEQYF. The CDR3, as DNA: TGTGCCAGCAGTTTCGGTCCGGACGAGCAGTACTTC.

This chain links TRBV13 with TRBJ2-1, with 12 bases aligning to TRBD2. CDR3 length: 16 amino acids. The trim removed 5 bases at V and 4 bases at J, leaving 6 bases unmatched. In germline, CDR1 is PRHDT, CDR2 FYEKMQ (reference sequence). CDR3 bases: TGTGCCAGCAGCACGACGACTAGCGGGAGTTACAATGAGCAGTTCTTC. This translates into CASSTTTSGSYNEQFF. Variable domain in full (rest from reference TRBV13 and TRBJ2-1): AAGVIQSPRHLIKEKRETATLKCYPIPRHDTVYWYQQGPGQDPQFLISFYEKMQSDKGSIPDRFSAQQFSDYHSELNMSSLELGDSALYFCASSTTTSGSYNEQFFGPGTRLTVL.

The chain recombines TRBV7-8 with TRBJ1-2; 12 nucleotides match TRBD1. The CDR3 runs 15 residues. The germline V gene has CDR1 SGHVS and CDR2 FQNEAQ. After removal of 5 bases from V and 3 bases from J, the junction contained 4 bases not matched to a gene. The CDR3 loop reads CASSGGTGGDYGYTF. The DNA of the CDR3 is TGTGCCAGCAGCGGGGGGACAGGGGGCGACTATGGCTACACCTTC.

The V call is TRBV5-1, the J call TRBJ2-1; a possible D gene is TRBD2 (6 bases). The V gene lost 4 bases and the J gene lost 8 bases, with 19 bases spanning the gap. CDR1 is SGHRS and CDR2 is YFSETQ in the germline V gene. There are 15 residues in the CDR3. As DNA, the CDR3 is TGCGCCAGCAGCCCCTCGTTCGGGGAGGTCGATGAGCAGTTCTTC. Its protein product is CASSPSFGEVDEQFF.

The rearrangement joins TRBV10-1 to TRBJ1-5; D is unresolved. Germline CDR1 and CDR2: WNHNN and SYGVQD (reference sequence). Deletions cut 4 bases from V and 5 bases from J, with 12 bases between. The CDR3 sequence is 14 residues long. The CDR3 nucleotides are TGCGCCAGCAGTGGCCGGGTCCATGATCAGCCCCAGCATTTT. Residues: CASSGRVHDQPQHF.